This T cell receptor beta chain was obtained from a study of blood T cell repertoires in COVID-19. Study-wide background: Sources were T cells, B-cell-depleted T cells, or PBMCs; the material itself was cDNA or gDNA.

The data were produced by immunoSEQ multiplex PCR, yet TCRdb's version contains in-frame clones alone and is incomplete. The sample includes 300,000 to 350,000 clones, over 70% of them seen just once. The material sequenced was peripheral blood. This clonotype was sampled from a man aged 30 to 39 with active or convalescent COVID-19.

Written as DNA, the CDR3 is TGTGCCAGCAGCAAAAGGGACAGGAACGTATATAGCAATCAGCCCCAGCATTTT. This encodes CASSKRDRNVYSNQPQHF. The chain links TRBV5-6 to TRBJ1-5; TRBD1 aligns across 8 bases. CDR1 SGHDT and CDR2 YYEEEE come from the germline V gene. V was clipped by 4 bases and J by 0 bases; unmatched bases: 12. CDR3 length: 18 residues.